A selection of T cell receptor beta chains follows, all from one sample in a study of shared clonotypes between healthy human individuals. The data were produced by immunoSEQ multiplex PCR, yet TCRdb's version contains in-frame clones alone and is incomplete. The sample yields about 2.1 million clones, under 95% seen once. Sequenced material: naive CD8+ T cells from PBMCs. The receptors were sampled from a man between 18 and 35 years old in good health. Some clones in this sample may be carry-over from other donors' samples. The CDR3 runs from the conserved cysteine through the conserved F or W. The D gene is left open where the match is weak. A row's size may be missing; if present it is once, few, many or a size class.

D,J,size,V,CDR3,DNA
.,TRBJ2-1,.,TRBV28,CASTNREATGTPDDEQFF,TGTGCCAGCACGAACAGAGAAGCCACCGGGACGCCTGACGATGAGCAGTTCTTC
TRBD2,TRBJ2-3,.,TRBV7-9,CASSSRLAESRSNKDTQYF,TGTGCCAGCAGCTCCCGACTAGCGGAGAGCCGTAGCAATAAAGATACGCAGTATTTT
TRBD2,TRBJ2-7,once,TRBV6-5,CASSLGLAGHYEQYF,TGTGCCAGCAGTTTAGGACTAGCGGGACACTACGAGCAGTACTTC
.,TRBJ2-1,.,TRBV21-1,CASSRSLAEIYNEQFF,TGTGCCAGCAGCAGATCACTAGCGGAGATTTACAATGAGCAGTTCTTC
.,TRBJ2-1,.,TRBV9,CASNARDDNEQFF,TGTGCCAGCAATGCGCGGGACGACAATGAGCAGTTCTTC
TRBD1,TRBJ1-2,.,TRBV7-9,CASSFRDREVYGYTF,TGTGCCAGCAGCTTCCGGGACAGGGAGGTGTATGGCTACACCTTC
TRBD2,TRBJ2-1,.,TRBV25-1,CASSVGLAVLNEQFF,TGTGCCAGCAGTGTGGGACTAGCGGTCCTCAATGAGCAGTTCTTC
.,TRBJ2-1,.,TRBV6-5,CASSTYRAAEQFF,TGTGCCAGCAGTACCTACAGGGCAGCTGAGCAGTTCTTC
TRBD1,TRBJ2-7,.,TRBV27,CASSLSRTGHYEQYF,TGTGCCAGCAGTTTATCCCGGACAGGGCACTACGAGCAGTACTTC
.,TRBJ2-3,.,TRBV28,CASSLYGAASTDTQYF,TGTGCCAGCAGTTTATACGGGGCCGCTAGCACAGATACGCAGTATTTT
.,TRBJ1-1,.,TRBV4-1,CASSQVWGQQINEAFF,TGCGCCAGCAGCCAAGTTTGGGGGCAGCAAATAAATGAAGCTTTCTTT
TRBD1,TRBJ1-2,once,TRBV5-5,CASSLLGQLYGYTF,TGTGCCAGCAGCTTGTTGGGACAGCTCTATGGCTACACCTTC
.,TRBJ1-1,few,TRBV30,CAWGTPGSTEAFF,TGTGCCTGGGGGACCCCCGGGAGCACTGAAGCTTTCTTT
TRBD2,TRBJ2-1,once,TRBV19,CASNSGRVGGNEQFF,TGTGCCAGTAATAGCGGGAGGGTCGGTGGCAATGAGCAGTTCTTC
.,TRBJ2-1,.,TRBV27,CASSLFPIVGVASSYNEQFF,TGTGCCAGCAGTTTATTCCCAATCGTGGGTGTCGCCAGCTCCTACAATGAGCAGTTCTTC
.,TRBJ2-3,.,TRBV19,CASSHRVTDTQYF,TGTGCCAGTAGCCACAGGGTGACAGATACGCAGTATTTT
TRBD1,TRBJ1-5,.,TRBV9,CASSATGAGQPQHF,TGTGCCAGCAGCGCAACAGGGGCGGGTCAGCCCCAGCATTTT
.,TRBJ2-7,.,TRBV20-1,CSASADEQYF,TGCAGTGCTAGCGCGGACGAGCAGTACTTC
.,TRBJ2-7,.,TRBV4-3,CASSPRAGSYEQYF,TGCGCCAGCAGTCCTAGAGCAGGCTCCTACGAGCAGTACTTC
.,TRBJ2-2,.,TRBV20-1,CSAPNTGELFF,TGCAGTGCCCCAAACACCGGGGAGCTGTTTTTT
TRBD1,TRBJ2-1,.,TRBV5-1,CASSFPGGQNEQFF,TGCGCCAGCAGCTTTCCAGGGGGTCAAAATGAGCAGTTCTTC
.,TRBJ1-1,once,TRBV11-2,CASTPGPMNSEAFF,TGTGCCAGCACCCCGGGACCGATGAACAGTGAAGCTTTCTTT
TRBD2,TRBJ2-5,.,TRBV27,CANQLKGLAGEGGETQYF,TGTGCCAACCAACTAAAGGGGCTAGCGGGAGAAGGTGGAGAGACCCAGTACTTC
TRBD1,TRBJ2-6,.,TRBV11-2,CASSGRDRGAGANVLTF,TGTGCCAGCAGCGGAAGGGACAGGGGCGCTGGGGCCAACGTCCTGACTTTC
TRBD2,TRBJ2-3,.,TRBV19,CASRPGLAADTQYF,TGTGCCAGTAGACCGGGACTAGCCGCAGATACGCAGTATTTT
TRBD1,TRBJ2-7,.,TRBV28,CASSWTGGGYEQYF,TGTGCCAGCAGTTGGACAGGGGGCGGCTACGAGCAGTACTTC
TRBD2,TRBJ2-1,.,TRBV5-6,CASSSGAGRANEQFF,TGTGCCAGCAGCTCCGGCGCCGGGAGGGCCAATGAGCAGTTCTTC
TRBD1,TRBJ2-5,.,TRBV7-8,CASSLREGQRQKETQYF,TGTGCCAGCAGCCTGCGTGAGGGACAGCGCCAGAAGGAGACCCAGTACTTC
TRBD2,TRBJ2-7,once,TRBV7-2,CASSLVTSGSLSYEQYF,TGTGCCAGCAGCTTAGTCACTAGCGGGAGTTTATCCTACGAGCAGTACTTC
TRBD1,TRBJ2-1,.,TRBV19,CATSGGPTFYNEQFF,TGTGCCACCTCAGGGGGACCGACCTTCTACAATGAGCAGTTCTTC
.,TRBJ2-3,.,TRBV2,CASSESLVPYPDTQYF,TGTGCCAGCAGCGAAAGCCTCGTCCCGTACCCAGATACGCAGTATTTT
.,TRBJ2-5,once,TRBV15,CATSRDLRAGPQETQYF,TGTGCCACCAGCAGAGATCTGAGGGCAGGACCCCAAGAGACCCAGTACTTC
.,TRBJ1-2,.,TRBV6-1,CASSEGSYYGYTF,TGTGCCAGCAGTGAAGGAAGCTACTATGGCTACACCTTC
TRBD2,TRBJ2-1,.,TRBV28,CASSLASTSVVGNEQFF,TGTGCCAGCAGTTTAGCTAGTACTAGCGTGGTCGGCAATGAGCAGTTCTTC
TRBD2,TRBJ2-7,.,TRBV29-1,CSVENSGGGSYEQYF,TGCAGCGTTGAAAATTCGGGGGGAGGGTCCTACGAGCAGTACTTC
TRBD1,TRBJ2-4,.,TRBV19,CASSVTGVLAKNIQYF,TGTGCCAGTAGTGTGACAGGGGTCTTAGCCAAAAACATTCAGTACTTC
TRBD2,TRBJ2-5,.,TRBV4-1,CASSQDGVGGSGKTQYF,TGCGCCAGCAGCCAAGATGGGGTAGGCGGGAGCGGAAAGACCCAGTACTTC
.,TRBJ2-2,.,TRBV9,CASSLASRRQAHFTGELFF,TGTGCCAGCAGCCTAGCCTCAAGACGCCAAGCGCACTTCACCGGGGAGCTGTTTTTT
TRBD1,TRBJ1-2,once,TRBV27,CASNPGVGQGNYGYTF,TGTGCCAGCAACCCCGGGGTTGGACAGGGGAACTATGGCTACACCTTC
TRBD2,TRBJ2-7,once,TRBV4-3,CASSKGLAGGYEQYF,TGCGCCAGCAGCAAAGGACTAGCGGGGGGCTACGAGCAGTACTTC
.,TRBJ1-1,.,TRBV13,CASSSTPRGGTEAFF,TGTGCCAGCAGCTCCACTCCTCGGGGGGGGACTGAAGCTTTCTTT
TRBD1,TRBJ2-7,few,TRBV6-1,CASRDRGSAPYEQYF,TGTGCCAGCAGAGACAGGGGGTCCGCTCCCTACGAGCAGTACTTC
.,TRBJ2-1,.,TRBV29-1,CSPVADNEQFF,TGCAGTCCGGTAGCGGACAATGAGCAGTTCTTC